This T cell receptor (beta chain) was identified during a study of technical replicates of blood from several donors. Using immunoSEQ multiplex PCR, the repertoire was profiled, and TCRdb retains in-frame clones only, with some absent. The table shows 50,000 or so clones, with more than 85% occurring only once. From germline, CDR1 is MNHEY and CDR2 SMNVEV (reference sequence). V was shortened by 8 bases and J by 9 bases, with 20 bases between the two germline ends. The CDR3 loop spans 14 amino acids. This TCR was recovered from a human donor in good health. Some clones in this sample may be carry-over from other donors' samples. The chain combines TRBV27 with TRBJ2-1, with D possibly matching TRBD1 (6 bases). Sequenced: PBMCs. The CDR3 sequence is CASVPTSQGFEQFF. For the CDR3, the DNA is TGTGCCAGCGTCCCCACATCACAGGGCTTTGAGCAGTTCTTC.